Shown below are 17 T cell receptor beta chains from a single sample sequenced in a study of shared clonotypes between healthy human individuals. The table came from immunoSEQ multiplex PCR; TCRdb's copy has only in-frame clones and leaves some out. Of under 80,000 clones in the sample, 60% to 80% are singletons; the top ten hold about 51%. The specimen sequenced was memory CD8+ T cells sorted from blood. The subset denotes: CD45RO+ cells pooled with CCR7-negative TemRA cells. The receptors originated from a man aged 25 to 45 in good health.

This clone has just a few counts. The chain uses TRBV19 and TRBJ2-3; no clear D gene. The CDR3 sequence is 16 residues long. The germline V gene has CDR1 LNHDA and CDR2 SQIVND (reference sequence). V was trimmed by 5 bases and J by 3 bases, leaving 18 bases between them. CDR3 DNA: TGTGCCAGTAGTGCCCGTGTCTCCTGGGGAACAGATACGCAGTATTTT. Translated: CASSARVSWGTDTQYF.

This clone was counted between two and nine times. The chain links TRBV29-1 to TRBJ2-1, with 10 bases lining up with TRBD2. J gave up 14 bases and V 3 bases, and 13 bases lay outside the gene matches. There are 14 residues in the CDR3. CDR1 is SQVTM, CDR2 ANQGSEA, per germline. CDR3 bases: TGCAGCGTTGAGGGACTAGCGTCCAATTGGGGGGAGTTCTTC. Its translation: CSVEGLASNWGEFF.

The rearrangement uses TRBV11-3 and TRBJ2-7; perhaps TRBD2 as D (5 bases). The germline V gene encodes CDR1 SGHNT and CDR2 YENEEA. There are 14 residues in the CDR3. The ends were cut back, 5 bases at V and 2 bases at J, with 13 bases in the middle. The CDR3: CASSDSLTTYEQYF. The DNA for the CDR3 is TGTGCCAGCAGCGATTCTCTGACTACCTACGAGCAGTACTTC.

The rearrangement joins TRBV7-2 to TRBJ2-7; D not certain. V lost 2 bases and J 2 bases, leaving 7 bases between the germline ends. CDR3 length equals 13 residues. CDR1 SGHTA and CDR2 FQGNSA come from the germline V gene. CDR3 loop: CASSLYVAYEQYF. The CDR3 DNA is TGTGCCAGCAGCTTATACGTAGCCTACGAGCAGTACTTC.

This clone appeared once. This sequence joins TRBV9 and TRBJ2-1; a possible D gene is TRBD2 (6 bases). This CDR3 comprises 14 residues. V was pared by 3 bases and J by 9 bases, with 16 bases between. Germline V lookup: CDR1 SGDLS, CDR2 YYNGEE. The CDR3 DNA follows: TGTGCCAGCAGCGGGACGGGAGAGTCAATTGAGCAGTTCTTC. Translated, it gives CASSGTGESIEQFF.

This clone was counted between two and nine times. This chain links TRBV6-1 with TRBJ2-2, with D perhaps TRBD2 (5 bases). This CDR3 is built from 15 residues. Germline CDR1 reads MNHNS; CDR2 reads SASEGT. Trimming left V 7 bases short and J 1 base short, with 13 bases between. The CDR3 is CASKEGEGNTGELFF. In nucleotides, the CDR3 is TGTGCCAGCAAGGAAGGAGAGGGGAACACCGGGGAGCTGTTTTTT.

This clone has at least ten counts. This same CDR3 is encoded by further DNA sequences in the sample. The CDR3 here is CASSYRGSETEQYF. The CDR3 DNA follows: TGTGCCAGCAGTTACCGAGGATCCGAAACCGAGCAGTACTTC. This chain links TRBV6-5 with TRBJ2-7; D is unresolved. CDR1 is MNHEY and CDR2 is SVGAGI in the germline V gene. The CDR3 runs 14 residues. V was pared by 2 bases and J by 6 bases, with 14 bases between.

This chain connects TRBV25-1 to TRBJ2-7; possible D gene TRBD2, 6 bases. The germline V gene encodes CDR1 MGHDK and CDR2 SYGVNS. This CDR3 spans 14 amino acids. Trimming shortened V by 6 bases and J by 0 bases, and 12 bases separated the two germline ends. The DNA of the CDR3 is TGTGCCAGCAGGGGGTGGAGGGCCTCCTACGAGCAGTACTTC. It translates to CASRGWRASYEQYF.

CDR3: CASSSEGRLGQETQYF. The CDR3 DNA follows: TGTGCCAGCAGTAGCGAGGGGAGACTTGGCCAAGAGACCCAGTACTTC. The chain combines TRBV21-1 with TRBJ2-5. TRBV21-1 is a pseudogene. The CDR3 has 16 amino acids.

V gene TRBV4-3 combines with J gene TRBJ2-6; tentative D call: TRBD1 (6 bases). The CDR3 is 16 residues long. Germline loops: CDR1 LGHNA, CDR2 YSLEER. V lost 0 bases to trimming and J lost 2 bases, with 8 bases between them. The CDR3 bases are TGCGCCAGCAGCCAAGATGGGGGCGCTGGGGCCAACGTCCTGACTTTC. Its protein is CASSQDGGAGANVLTF.

This rearrangement joins TRBV19 to TRBJ1-2, with 8 bases aligning to TRBD1. The germline gives CDR1 LNHDA, CDR2 SQIVND (reference sequence). CDR3 length equals 13 residues. The trim removed 5 bases at V and 4 bases at J, leaving 3 bases unmatched. The CDR3 bases are TGTGCCAGTAGTCCCGGGACAGGCTATGGCTACACCTTC. Residues: CASSPGTGYGYTF.

By share, this clone ranks as medium-sized. The identical CDR3 is also encoded by other nucleotide sequences in the sample. The J gene is TRBJ2-1, the V gene TRBV6-4; D not certain. V was shortened by 2 bases and J by 0 bases, with 2 bases between the two germline ends. In germline, CDR1 is MRHNA, CDR2 SNTAGT. The CDR3 runs 13 residues. The chain's CDR3 is CASSDSSYNEQFF. The CDR3 nucleotides read TGTGCCAGCAGTGACAGCTCCTACAATGAGCAGTTCTTC.

The chain is built from TRBV27 and TRBJ1-4; a possible D gene is TRBD1 (5 bases). Germline CDR1 MNHEY, CDR2 SMNVEV (reference sequence). The length of the CDR3 is 17 residues. Trimming stripped 6 bases from V and 3 bases from J, with 20 bases between. The CDR3 sequence is CASSPTREQVPNEKLFF. CDR3 nucleotide sequence: TGTGCCAGCAGCCCCACCCGCGAACAGGTTCCTAATGAAAAACTGTTTTTT.

The CDR3 here is CASSFSGSGTRGFF. The CDR3 nucleotides are TGTGCCAGCAGTTTTAGCGGGAGCGGGACCCGGGGGTTCTTC. The V call is TRBV28, the J call TRBJ2-1, with 9 bases that match TRBD2. Trimming took 3 bases from V and 15 from J; bases not matched to a gene: 12. Germline V gives CDR1 MDHEN, CDR2 SYDVKM. The CDR3 has 14 residues.

A few counts support this clone. The rearrangement joins TRBV28 to TRBJ1-2; tentative D call: TRBD1 (6 bases). The CDR3 is 17 residues long. V was cut by 5 bases and J by 0 bases, with 19 bases left in between. In germline, CDR1 is MDHEN, CDR2 SYDVKM. The CDR3 DNA is TGTGCCAGCAGTCCCCGTCAACAGGGATTCCCTAACTATGGCTACACCTTC. Its translation: CASSPRQQGFPNYGYTF.

On this clone itself: The junction departs from the called germline gene at one end, perhaps through a read error. J is TRBJ2-3 and V is TRBV19, with a weak D call TRBD1 (6 bases). The germline V gene encodes CDR1 LNHDA and CDR2 SQIVND (reference sequence). The CDR3 loop spans 15 amino acids. For the CDR3, the DNA is TGTGCCAGCAGTATAGTGGGGGCCTCCACAGATACGCAGTATTTT. Encoded protein: CASSIVGASTDTQYF. Based on the CDR3 plus reference TRBV19 and TRBJ2-3, the full variable domain is DGGITQSPKYLFRKEGQNVTLSCEQNLNHDAMYWYRQDPGQGLRLIYYSQIVNDFQKGDIAEGYSVSREKKESFPLTVTSAQKNPTAFYLCASSIVGASTDTQYFGPGTRLTVL.

The chain combines TRBV7-8 with TRBJ2-7; a weak D match, TRBD2 (6 bases). Germline V gene lookup returns CDR1 SGHVS and CDR2 FQNEAQ. Trimming shortened V by 5 bases and J by 2 bases, and 10 bases separated the two germline ends. The length of the CDR3 is 13 residues. CDR3 amino acids: CASSATRAYEQYF. CDR3 nucleotide sequence: TGTGCCAGCAGCGCGACTAGGGCCTACGAGCAGTACTTC.